This paragraph covers one T cell receptor beta chain sequence. Its antigen is as yet unknown. At the deep level, the assay was run. The sorted-subset replicate PCRs were given about 210 ng DNA, which is 25,000 to 35,000 T cell genomes. Repertoires were generated with immunoSEQ multiplex PCR, while TCRdb's copy carries only in-frame clones and drops some. The table lists roughly 2.2 million clones, over 85% of them singletons. These data originate in a study of shared clonotypes between healthy human individuals. General study results and limits: Despite large depth, rarefaction showed incomplete sorted-subset sequencing. The generation probabilities recorded for non-shared clonotypes fell below those of clonotypes shared by all four donors.

Germline V gene data show CDR1 as SGHRS and CDR2 as YFSETQ. V shed 1 base and J shed 8 bases, with 9 bases lying between them. The CDR3 loop spans 13 amino acids. The sequence came from a young man in good health. Some clones in this sample may be carry-over from other donors' samples. V usage is TRBV5-1 and J usage is TRBJ1-4; D remains unclear. Source material: naive CD4+ T cells from PBMCs. Subset meaning: CD45RA+ positively selected. CDR3 in DNA: TGCGCCAGCAGCTTGTGGGCAGCCGAAAAACTGTTTTTT. This gives the protein CASSLWAAEKLFF. The full variable domain, completed using reference TRBV5-1 and TRBJ1-4, is KAGVTQTPRYLIKTRGQQVTLSCSPISGHRSVSWYQQTPGQGLQFLFEYFSETQRNKGNFPGRFSGRQFSNSRSEMNVSTLELGDSALYLCASSLWAAEKLFFGSGTQLSVL.